One and the same sample provided the 29 T cell receptor beta chains below, sequenced in a study of T cell clonotyping in hematopoietic cell transplantation. Data came from immunoSEQ multiplex PCR; TCRdb stores just in-frame clones and leaves some out. Among 3,500 to 4,500 clones listed, approximately 20% were seen once. The specimen was peripheral blood mononuclear cells, collected 30 days after allogeneic stem cell transplant. These receptor sequences come from a male patient aged 45-60 years who had an allogeneic stem cell transplant from a related donor, so the T cells may come from the graft donor. Some clones in this sample may be carry-over from other donors' samples.

The rearrangement uses TRBV4-3 and TRBJ2-7; D is ambiguous. The V end lost 0 bases, the J end lost 2 bases, and 11 bases lay between the germline ends. Looked up from germline, CDR1 is LGHNA and CDR2 is YSLEER. The CDR3 sequence is 15 residues long. The CDR3 DNA is TGCGCCAGCAGCCAAGAAACCCCGGGCCCCTACGAGCAGTACTTC. Its translation: CASSQETPGPYEQYF.

For this clone: This CDR3 is also generated by other DNA sequences in the sample. The gene calls are TRBV30 and TRBJ1-2; 11 nucleotides align to TRBD1. The CDR3 consists of 16 residues. V shed 1 base, J shed 6 bases, and the junction held 10 bases outside the gene matches. Per the germline V gene, CDR1 is GTSNPN and CDR2 is SVGIG (reference sequence). CDR3 loop: CAWSATGTGGRHGYTF. CDR3 in DNA: TGTGCCTGGAGTGCAACCGGGACAGGGGGGAGACATGGCTACACCTTC.

The J gene is TRBJ1-2, the V gene TRBV30; unclear D gene. CDR1 is GTSNPN, CDR2 SVGIG, per germline (reference sequence). The V gene lost 3 bases and the J gene lost 3 bases, with 8 bases spanning the gap. The CDR3 is 12 amino acids. The CDR3 nucleotides read TGTGCCTGGAGCTTCGGCTACTATGGCTACACCTTC. Protein sequence: CAWSFGYYGYTF.

V gene TRBV30 combines with J gene TRBJ1-4; no definite D call. CDR3 length equals 13 residues. Trimming cost V 5 bases and J 0 bases, with 7 bases left between them. Germline values: CDR1 GTSNPN, CDR2 SVGIG (reference sequence). Here the CDR3 reads CAWGSATNEKLFF. CDR3 nucleotide sequence: TGTGCCTGGGGTAGCGCAACTAATGAAAAACTGTTTTTT. The variable domain in full, completed from reference TRBV30 and TRBJ1-4, reads SQTIHQWPATLVQPVGSPLSLECTVEGTSNPNLYWYRQAAGRGLQLLFYSVGIGQISSEVPQNLSASRPQDRQFILSSKKLLLSDSGFYLCAWGSATNEKLFFGSGTQLSVL.

J is TRBJ2-7 and V is TRBV6-5; TRBD1 is a possible D gene (6 bases). V lost 5 bases and J 3 bases, leaving 11 bases between the germline ends. Per the germline V gene, CDR1 is MNHEY and CDR2 is SVGAGI. The CDR3 spans 13 residues. This chain's CDR3 is CASSAAGVYEQYF. Here the CDR3 DNA reads TGTGCCAGCAGTGCAGCAGGGGTCTACGAGCAGTACTTC.

This clone was counted only a few times. The chain has TRBV30 and TRBJ2-2; D may match TRBD1 or TRBD2 (5 bases each). V was trimmed by 2 bases and J by 6 bases, leaving 16 bases between them. The CDR3 runs 15 residues. Per the germline V gene, CDR1 is GTSNPN and CDR2 is SVGIG (reference sequence). CDR3 sequence (DNA): TGTGCCTGGAGTCGTGTGAAGGGGACGGCCGGGGAGCTGTTTTTT. Translating it yields CAWSRVKGTAGELFF.

V gene TRBV28 combines with J gene TRBJ1-6, with TRBD1 as a possible D gene (5 bases). The germline CDR1 and CDR2 sequences are MDHEN and SYDVKM. The CDR3 totals 13 residues. V was trimmed by 11 bases and J by 10 bases, leaving 18 bases between them. In DNA form, the CDR3 reads TGTGCCGTCCGCGGCCCGGGGACCTCACCCCTCCACTTT. This gives the protein CAVRGPGTSPLHF. Full variable domain (remainder filled in from reference TRBV28 and TRBJ1-6): DVKVTQSSRYLVKRTGEKVFLECVQDMDHENMFWYRQDPGLGLRLIYFSYDVKMKEKGDIPEGYSVSREKKERFSLILESASTNQTSMYLCAVRGPGTSPLHFGNGTRLTVT.

The sample holds a few counts of this clone. The genes are TRBV30 and TRBJ2-1; D remains ambiguous. CDR3 length: 14 residues. In germline, CDR1 is GTSNPN, CDR2 SVGIG (reference sequence). V gave up 4 bases and J gave up 2 bases, with 12 bases separating them. DNA for the CDR3: TGTGCCTGGACCTTTGGCGCGACCTACAATGAGCAGTTCTTC. Its translation is CAWTFGATYNEQFF.

This clone has a handful of counts. The chain links TRBV5-4 to TRBJ1-1; D uncertain. V shed 7 bases and J shed 4 bases, with 14 bases lying between them. The CDR3 covers 13 residues. Per germline, CDR1 SGHNT and CDR2 YYREEE (reference sequence). The CDR3 bases are TGTGCCAGCGCCCCCTGGGGTCCCACTGAAGCTTTCTTT. Translation: CASAPWGPTEAFF.

This clone was counted only a few times. The chain combines TRBV7-2 with TRBJ2-7; TRBD1 might be the D (5 bases). The CDR3 loop spans 15 amino acids. Germline V CDR1 and CDR2: SGHTA, FQGNSA. Trimming shortened V by 5 bases and J by 2 bases, and 16 bases separated the two germline ends. The CDR3 protein is CASSRRTQGAYEQYF. The DNA of the CDR3 is TGTGCCAGCAGCCGACGTACGCAAGGGGCCTACGAGCAGTACTTC.

This clone showed up just a few times. As DNA, the CDR3 is TGTGCCAGTAGGGACTCACAGGGTAATGAAAAACTGTTTTTT. It codes for CASRDSQGNEKLFF. This sequence joins TRBV19 and TRBJ1-4; possibly TRBD1 for D (6 bases). This CDR3 spans 14 amino acids. The germline gives CDR1 LNHDA, CDR2 SQIVND (reference sequence). The V end lost 6 bases, the J end lost 4 bases, and 12 bases lay between the germline ends.

This clone was seen only a few times. The rearrangement joins TRBV5-1 to TRBJ1-1, with 8 bases identical to TRBD1. The junction had 11 bases not matched to a gene; V was cut back by 4 bases and J by 3 bases. The CDR3 sequence is 16 residues long. Germline values: CDR1 SGHRS, CDR2 YFSETQ. CDR3 in amino acids: CASSHGQGRGDTEAFF. The CDR3 DNA is TGCGCCAGCAGCCATGGACAGGGTCGTGGCGACACTGAAGCTTTCTTT.

This clone was detected only a few times. The V and J genes are TRBV30 and TRBJ2-7; tentatively, D is TRBD1 or TRBD2 (5 bases each). V was trimmed by 2 bases and J by 2 bases, leaving 7 bases between them. The germline gives CDR1 GTSNPN, CDR2 SVGIG (reference sequence). The CDR3 has 12 residues. The DNA of the CDR3 is TGTGCCTGGAGTCGGGGACCCTACGAGCAGTACTTC. Protein product: CAWSRGPYEQYF.

This chain connects TRBV30 to TRBJ2-7; D uncertain. The V gene's germline CDR1 is GTSNPN and CDR2 SVGIG (reference sequence). Trimming left V 5 bases short and J 3 bases short, with 11 bases between. The CDR3 is made up of 12 amino acids. CDR3 sequence reads: CAWGLNRYEQYF. In nucleotides, the CDR3 is TGTGCCTGGGGCCTTAACCGCTACGAGCAGTACTTC. Variable domain in full (rest from reference TRBV30 and TRBJ2-7): SQTIHQWPATLVQPVGSPLSLECTVEGTSNPNLYWYRQAAGRGLQLLFYSVGIGQISSEVPQNLSASRPQDRQFILSSKKLLLSDSGFYLCAWGLNRYEQYFGPGTRLTVT.

The rearrangement links TRBV4-2 to TRBJ1-5; TRBD1 matches 9 bases. CDR1 and CDR2 (germline): LGHNA, YNFKEQ. The CDR3 runs 15 residues. V dropped 1 base and J dropped 6; count of bases not matched to a gene: 4. CDR3 amino acids: CASSQGQGGTQPQHF. For the CDR3, the DNA is TGTGCCAGCAGCCAAGGACAGGGGGGTACTCAGCCCCAGCATTTT.

This sequence joins TRBV30 and TRBJ2-7; D gene unclear. Germline CDR1 is GTSNPN and CDR2 is SVGIG (reference sequence). V lost 0 bases to trimming and J lost 3 bases, with 6 bases between them. There are 12 residues in the CDR3. The CDR3 sequence: CAWSVSDYEQYF. The CDR3 nucleotides read TGTGCCTGGAGTGTGTCGGACTACGAGCAGTACTTC.

This clone was seen more than once but under ten times. V and J are TRBV5-6 and TRBJ1-2; D not resolved. V was pared by 4 bases and J by 10 bases, with 14 bases between. Per the germline V gene, CDR1 is SGHDT and CDR2 is YYEEEE. The CDR3 contains 12 residues. The CDR3 DNA is TGTGCCAGCAGCCAGCCGGGGAGGGACTACACCTTC. As protein: CASSQPGRDYTF.

The CDR3 DNA sequence: TGTGCCAGCAGTCTAAGGGTTGGCAATCAGCCCCAGCATTTT. Its translation is CASSLRVGNQPQHF. The chain uses TRBV28 and TRBJ1-5; no firm D call. Trimming left V 5 bases short and J 2 bases short, with 10 bases between. Germline loops: CDR1 MDHEN, CDR2 SYDVKM. The CDR3 contains 14 residues. Full variable domain (remainder filled in from reference TRBV28 and TRBJ1-5): DVKVTQSSRYLVKRTGEKVFLECVQDMDHENMFWYRQDPGLGLRLIYFSYDVKMKEKGDIPEGYSVSREKKERFSLILESASTNQTSMYLCASSLRVGNQPQHFGDGTRLSIL.

The genes are TRBV7-8 and TRBJ2-5; the D is unclear. Germline V gene lookup returns CDR1 SGHVS and CDR2 FQNEAQ. The CDR3 is made up of 14 amino acids. V lost 5 bases to trimming and J lost 4 bases, with 14 bases between them. The CDR3 DNA reads as TGTGCCAGCAGCGACCCTGGGTTGCCAGAGACCCAGTACTTC. This sequence encodes CASSDPGLPETQYF.

CDR3 nucleotide sequence: TGTGCCAGCAGCTGGGACAGGGGTCCGTCCGGGGAGCTGTTTTTT. This gives the protein CASSWDRGPSGELFF. This chain uses TRBV7-9 with TRBJ2-2; 10 bases agree with TRBD1. The V gene's germline CDR1 is SEHNR and CDR2 FQNEAQ (reference sequence). Trimming cost V 4 bases and J 6 bases; bases outside gene matches: 5. This CDR3 has 15 residues.

V gene TRBV30 combines with J gene TRBJ1-1; perhaps TRBD1 as D (5 bases). The V gene's germline CDR1 is GTSNPN and CDR2 SVGIG (reference sequence). V lost 0 bases and J 3 bases, leaving 8 bases between the germline ends. CDR3 length equals 13 residues. This CDR3 is CAWSVGGDTEAFF. CDR3 in DNA: TGTGCCTGGAGTGTAGGAGGGGACACTGAAGCTTTCTTT.

This clone was found a few times. J is TRBJ2-7 and V is TRBV29-1; D is perhaps TRBD1 or TRBD2 (5 bases each). Trimming shortened V by 5 bases and J by 3 bases, and 14 bases separated the two germline ends. CDR1 SQVTM and CDR2 ANQGSEA come from the germline V gene. The CDR3 extends over 13 amino acids. CDR3 DNA sequence: TGCAGCGTTAGGGACGCAACGTACTACGAGCAGTACTTC. Translating gives CSVRDATYYEQYF.

The rearrangement links TRBV5-6 to TRBJ2-3; 10 bases align to TRBD1. J was trimmed by 4 bases and V by 7 bases; bases with no gene match: 9. This CDR3 region has 15 residues. CDR1 and CDR2 (germline): SGHDT, YYEEEE. The DNA for the CDR3 is TGTGCCAGCGAGGACAGGGGGACGGCAGCAGATACGCAGTATTTT. This translates into CASEDRGTAADTQYF.

The V gene is TRBV30, the J gene TRBJ2-7, with D tentatively TRBD1 (5 bases). The CDR3 sequence is 14 residues long. Per the germline V gene, CDR1 is GTSNPN and CDR2 is SVGIG (reference sequence). V lost 0 bases and J 3 bases, leaving 12 bases between the germline ends. This CDR3 is CAWSVRGHLYEQYF. Written as DNA, the CDR3 is TGTGCCTGGAGTGTACGTGGACACCTCTACGAGCAGTACTTC.

The chain uses TRBV29-1 and TRBJ2-7, with D maybe TRBD1 (6 bases). The CDR3 length is 12 residues. Trimming shortened V by 3 bases and J by 3 bases, and 9 bases separated the two germline ends. Germline CDR1 reads SQVTM; CDR2 reads ANQGSEA. The CDR3 nucleotides read TGCAGCGTTGAGGGGACATACTACGAGCAGTACTTC. This encodes CSVEGTYYEQYF.

This clone was seen only a few times. Germline and junction disagree at one end, which may indicate a read error. This sequence joins TRBV5-4 and TRBJ1-6; D may be TRBD1 (6 bases). The germline V gene encodes CDR1 SGHNT and CDR2 YYREEE (reference sequence). This CDR3 is built from 15 residues. The CDR3, as DNA: TGTGCCAGCAGCTGGGACATAGAAAATAATTCACCCATCCACTTT. This codes for CASSWDIENNSPIHF.

Within the sample, this clone is medium-sized. The genes are TRBV15 and TRBJ1-4, with TRBD1 identical over 8 bases. Germline trimming cut 3 bases from V and 7 bases from J; bases unmatched to any gene: 4. The CDR3 has 14 amino acids. Germline V gives CDR1 LNHNV, CDR2 YYDKDF (reference sequence). CDR3 in amino acids: CATSSGQGAEKLFF. CDR3 coding DNA: TGTGCCACCAGCAGTGGACAGGGTGCTGAAAAACTGTTTTTT.

The sample holds a few counts of this clone. The rearrangement joins TRBV29-1 to TRBJ1-1; D is undetermined. The CDR3 consists of 13 residues. Germline CDR1 reads SQVTM; CDR2 reads ANQGSEA. V gave up 4 bases and J gave up 0 bases, with 9 bases separating them. In DNA, the CDR3 is TGCAGCGTTGTTAAGGAACTGAACACTGAAGCTTTCTTT. Protein: CSVVKELNTEAFF.

The V and J genes are TRBV30 and TRBJ2-7, with D uncertain. This CDR3 contains 12 residues. Germline loops: CDR1 GTSNPN, CDR2 SVGIG (reference sequence). V lost 2 bases and J 5 bases, leaving 10 bases between the germline ends. The CDR3 DNA is TGTGCCTGGAGTAGGCAGACCAACGAGCAGTACTTC. Translating gives CAWSRQTNEQYF.